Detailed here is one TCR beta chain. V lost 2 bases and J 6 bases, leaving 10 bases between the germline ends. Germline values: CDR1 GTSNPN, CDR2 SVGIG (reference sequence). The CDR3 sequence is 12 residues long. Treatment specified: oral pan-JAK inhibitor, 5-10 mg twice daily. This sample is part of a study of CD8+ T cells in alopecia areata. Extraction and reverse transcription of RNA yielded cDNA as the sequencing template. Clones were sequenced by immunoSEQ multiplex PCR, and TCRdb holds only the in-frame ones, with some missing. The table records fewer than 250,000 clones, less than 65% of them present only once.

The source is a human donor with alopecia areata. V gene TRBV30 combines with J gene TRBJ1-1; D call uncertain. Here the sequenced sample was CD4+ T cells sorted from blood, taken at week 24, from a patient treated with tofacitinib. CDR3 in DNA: TGTGCCTGGAGTCGTTCGGCCGCTGAAGCTTTCTTT. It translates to CAWSRSAAEAFF.